These 10 T cell receptor beta chains originate from one sample sequenced in a study of blood T cell repertoires in COVID-19. TCRdb keeps only in-frame clones here, not all; method: immunoSEQ multiplex PCR. This sample carries over 10,000 clones, 70% to 90% of them seen once, and the ten largest clones take around 22%. Source material: peripheral blood. These receptors were taken from a woman aged 55-69 years with active COVID-19.

This clone turned up a few times. The gene calls are TRBV6-2 or TRBV6-3 and TRBJ1-5, with 7 bases identical to TRBD1. Per the germline V gene, CDR1 is MNHEY and CDR2 is SVGEGT. V shed 5 bases and J 11 bases; nucleotides not matched to a gene: 12. CDR3 length: 14 residues. The CDR3 here is CASSPPGQLTAQHF. Written as DNA, the CDR3 is TGTGCCAGCAGTCCACCGGGACAGCTTACAGCCCAGCATTTT.

The chain employs TRBV5-4 and TRBJ2-3; TRBD1 matches at 8 bases. The germline V gene has CDR1 SGHNT and CDR2 YYREEE (reference sequence). The CDR3 covers 15 residues. Trimming took 2 bases from V and 2 from J; bases not matched to a gene: 4. The CDR3 nucleotides are TGTGCCAGCAGCTTCAGGACAGGGAACACAGATACGCAGTATTTT. This encodes CASSFRTGNTDTQYF.

This chain connects TRBV6-5 to TRBJ2-7, with TRBD2 matching 7 bases. Germline V gene sequence: CDR1 MNHEY, CDR2 SVGAGI. CDR3 size: 15 residues. Trimming removed 4 bases from V and 0 bases from J; junction bases left unmatched: 6. The CDR3 nucleotides read TGTGCCAGCAGTTCTCCAGCGGGGAGCTCCTACGAGCAGTACTTC. Amino acids: CASSSPAGSSYEQYF.

The chain couples TRBV6-5 to TRBJ1-1; a weak D match, TRBD1 (5 bases). Germline CDR1 and CDR2: MNHEY and SVGAGI. The CDR3 is made up of 13 amino acids. V lost 7 bases to trimming and J lost 0 bases, with 9 bases between them. In DNA form, the CDR3 reads TGTGCCAGCAAAGAAGGGGTGAACACTGAAGCTTTCTTT. This sequence encodes CASKEGVNTEAFF.

V is TRBV5-1 and J is TRBJ2-7, with D perhaps matching TRBD1 (5 bases). V lost 0 bases and J 5 bases, leaving 18 bases between the germline ends. The CDR3 is 16 amino acids. CDR1 and CDR2 (germline): SGHRS, YFSETQ. The CDR3 loop is CASSLGSTGPTNEQYF. CDR3 coding DNA: TGCGCCAGCAGCTTGGGCTCCACAGGTCCGACGAACGAGCAGTACTTC.

The rearrangement joins TRBV5-6 to TRBJ1-5, with D perhaps matching TRBD1 (5 bases). The CDR3 loop spans 15 amino acids. Trimming stripped 4 bases from V and 7 bases from J, with 18 bases between. The V gene's germline CDR1 is SGHDT and CDR2 YYEEEE. CDR3: CASSKRQFGGQPQHF. The CDR3 DNA reads as TGTGCCAGCAGCAAGAGACAGTTTGGCGGACAGCCCCAGCATTTT.

The chain uses TRBV7-7 and TRBJ2-1, with D perhaps TRBD2 (5 bases). Trimming stripped 5 bases from V and 0 bases from J, with 14 bases between. Per germline, CDR1 SSHAT and CDR2 FNYEAQ (reference sequence). The CDR3 length is 16 residues. CDR3 sequence (DNA): TGTGCCAGCAGCAAGCGCAGTGGGAGCTCCTACAATGAGCAGTTCTTC. It encodes CASSKRSGSSYNEQFF.

The chain carries TRBV4-1 and TRBJ2-1; 7 nucleotides align to TRBD2. Trimming at V came to 0 bases and at J to 8 bases, leaving 4 bases not matched to a gene. In germline, CDR1 is MGHRA, CDR2 YSYEKL. The CDR3 consists of 14 residues. The CDR3 DNA follows: TGCGCCAGCAGCCAAGATCGCGGGGGTTATGAGCAGTTCTTC. Translation: CASSQDRGGYEQFF.

This clone has only one observation. This chain uses TRBV5-1 with TRBJ2-3, with 10 nucleotides matching TRBD2. V lost 1 base, J lost 5 bases, and 4 bases stayed unmatched. The germline V gene has CDR1 SGHRS and CDR2 YFSETQ. The CDR3 runs to 15 residues. The CDR3 sequence is CASSLSGRGGDTQYF. The CDR3 bases are TGCGCCAGCAGCTTGAGCGGGAGGGGGGGAGATACGCAGTATTTT. Full variable domain (remainder filled in from reference TRBV5-1 and TRBJ2-3): KAGVTQTPRYLIKTRGQQVTLSCSPISGHRSVSWYQQTPGQGLQFLFEYFSETQRNKGNFPGRFSGRQFSNSRSEMNVSTLELGDSALYLCASSLSGRGGDTQYFGPGTRLTVL.

The chain combines TRBV11-2 with TRBJ2-5, with D unclear. V was clipped by 4 bases and J by 1 base, with 16 bases between them. The CDR3 runs to 16 residues. Germline loops: CDR1 SGHAT, CDR2 FQNNGV. CDR3 protein: CASSWRGSPPQETQYF. CDR3 nucleotide sequence: TGTGCCAGCAGCTGGCGTGGTAGCCCTCCCCAAGAGACCCAGTACTTC.